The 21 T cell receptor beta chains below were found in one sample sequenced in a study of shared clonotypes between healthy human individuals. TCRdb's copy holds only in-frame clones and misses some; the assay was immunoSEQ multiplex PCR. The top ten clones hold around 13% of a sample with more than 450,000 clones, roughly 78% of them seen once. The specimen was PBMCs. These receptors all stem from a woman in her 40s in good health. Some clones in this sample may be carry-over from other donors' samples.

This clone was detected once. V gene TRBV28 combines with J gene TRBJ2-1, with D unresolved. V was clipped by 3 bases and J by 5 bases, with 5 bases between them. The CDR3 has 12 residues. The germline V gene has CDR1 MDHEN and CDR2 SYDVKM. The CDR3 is CASSLPDNEQFF. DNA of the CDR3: TGTGCCAGCAGTTTGCCCGACAATGAGCAGTTCTTC.

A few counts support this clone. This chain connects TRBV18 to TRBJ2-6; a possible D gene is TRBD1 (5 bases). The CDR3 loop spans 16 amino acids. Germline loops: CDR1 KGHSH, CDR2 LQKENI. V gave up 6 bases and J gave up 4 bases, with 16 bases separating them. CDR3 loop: CASSLDSLGGANVLTF. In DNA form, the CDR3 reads TGTGCCAGCTCGTTAGACAGCCTTGGGGGGGCCAACGTCCTGACTTTC.

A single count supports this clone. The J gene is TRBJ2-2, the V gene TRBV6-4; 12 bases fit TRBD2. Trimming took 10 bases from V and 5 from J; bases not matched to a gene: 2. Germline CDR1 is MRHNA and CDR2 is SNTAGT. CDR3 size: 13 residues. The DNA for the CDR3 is TGTGCCACCGGACTAGCGGGAACCGGGGAGCTGTTTTTT. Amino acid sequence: CATGLAGTGELFF.

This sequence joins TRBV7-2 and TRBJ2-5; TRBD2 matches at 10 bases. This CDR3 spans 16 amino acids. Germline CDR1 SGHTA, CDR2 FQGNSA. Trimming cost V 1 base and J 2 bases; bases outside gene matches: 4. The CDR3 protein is CASSLGTSGVQETQYF. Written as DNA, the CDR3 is TGTGCCAGCAGCTTAGGGACTAGCGGAGTTCAAGAGACCCAGTACTTC.

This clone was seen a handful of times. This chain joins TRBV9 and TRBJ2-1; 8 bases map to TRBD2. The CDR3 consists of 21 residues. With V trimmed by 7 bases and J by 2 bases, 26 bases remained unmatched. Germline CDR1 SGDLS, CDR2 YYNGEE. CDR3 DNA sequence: TGTGCCAGCGGGGGCCCCGGGAAAGCGGGAGAGGGGAAGATAACCTACAATGAGCAGTTCTTC. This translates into CASGGPGKAGEGKITYNEQFF.

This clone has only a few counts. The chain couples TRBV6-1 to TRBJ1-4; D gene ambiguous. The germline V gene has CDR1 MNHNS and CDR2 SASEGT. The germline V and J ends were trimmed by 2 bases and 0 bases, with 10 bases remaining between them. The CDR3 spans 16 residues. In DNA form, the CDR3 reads TGTGCCAGCAGTGAATGGACCGAAGCAACTAATGAAAAACTGTTTTTT. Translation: CASSEWTEATNEKLFF.

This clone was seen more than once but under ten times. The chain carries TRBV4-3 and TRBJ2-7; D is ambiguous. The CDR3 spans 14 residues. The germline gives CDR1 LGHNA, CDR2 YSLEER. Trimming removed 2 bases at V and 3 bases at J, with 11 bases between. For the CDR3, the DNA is TGCGCCAGCAGCCAACCACCTAGATGCTACGAGCAGTACTTC. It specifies CASSQPPRCYEQYF.

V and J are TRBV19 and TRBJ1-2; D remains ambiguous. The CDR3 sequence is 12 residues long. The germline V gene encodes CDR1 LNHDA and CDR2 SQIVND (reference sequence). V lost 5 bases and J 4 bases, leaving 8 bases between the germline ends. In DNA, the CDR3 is TGTGCCAGTAGTCCAAGAAGCTATGGCTACACCTTC. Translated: CASSPRSYGYTF.

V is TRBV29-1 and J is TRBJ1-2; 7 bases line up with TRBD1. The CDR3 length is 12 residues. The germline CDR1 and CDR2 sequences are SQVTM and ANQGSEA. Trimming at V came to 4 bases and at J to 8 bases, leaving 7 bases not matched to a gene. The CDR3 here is CSVADDRVGYTF. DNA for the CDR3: TGCAGCGTTGCTGACGACAGGGTCGGCTACACCTTC.

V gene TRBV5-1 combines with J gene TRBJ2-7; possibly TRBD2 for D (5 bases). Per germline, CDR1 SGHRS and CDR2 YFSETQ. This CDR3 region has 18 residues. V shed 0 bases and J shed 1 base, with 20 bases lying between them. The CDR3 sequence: CASSLGVRAQRGSYEQYF. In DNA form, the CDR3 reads TGCGCCAGCAGCTTGGGGGTGCGGGCCCAACGAGGGTCCTACGAGCAGTACTTC. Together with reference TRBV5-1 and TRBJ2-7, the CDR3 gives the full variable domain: KAGVTQTPRYLIKTRGQQVTLSCSPISGHRSVSWYQQTPGQGLQFLFEYFSETQRNKGNFPGRFSGRQFSNSRSEMNVSTLELGDSALYLCASSLGVRAQRGSYEQYFGPGTRLTVT.

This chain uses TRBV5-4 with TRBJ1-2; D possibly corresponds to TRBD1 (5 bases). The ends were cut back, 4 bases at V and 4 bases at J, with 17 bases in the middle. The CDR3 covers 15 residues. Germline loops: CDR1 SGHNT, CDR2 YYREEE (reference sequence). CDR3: CASSLEGLGTYGYTF. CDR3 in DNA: TGTGCCAGCAGCCTTGAGGGACTAGGTACCTATGGCTACACCTTC.

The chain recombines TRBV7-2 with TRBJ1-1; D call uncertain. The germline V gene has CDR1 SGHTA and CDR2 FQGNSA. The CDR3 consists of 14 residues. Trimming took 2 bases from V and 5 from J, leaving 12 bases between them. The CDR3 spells CASSLPGGWTEAFF. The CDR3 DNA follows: TGTGCCAGCAGCTTACCAGGAGGGTGGACTGAAGCTTTCTTT.

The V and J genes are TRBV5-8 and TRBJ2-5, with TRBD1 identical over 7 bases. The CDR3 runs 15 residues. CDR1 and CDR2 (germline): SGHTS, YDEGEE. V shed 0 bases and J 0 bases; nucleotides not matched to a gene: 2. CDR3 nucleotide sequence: TGTGCCAGCAGCTTGGCCGGGACAGACCAAGAGACCCAGTACTTC. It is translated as CASSLAGTDQETQYF.

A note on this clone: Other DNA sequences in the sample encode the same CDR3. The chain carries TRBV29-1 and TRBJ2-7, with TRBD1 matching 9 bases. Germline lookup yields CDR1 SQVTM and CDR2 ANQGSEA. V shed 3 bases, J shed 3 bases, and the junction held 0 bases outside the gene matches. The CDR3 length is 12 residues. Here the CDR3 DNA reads TGCAGCGTTGAGGGACAGGGCTACGAGCAGTACTTC. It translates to CSVEGQGYEQYF.

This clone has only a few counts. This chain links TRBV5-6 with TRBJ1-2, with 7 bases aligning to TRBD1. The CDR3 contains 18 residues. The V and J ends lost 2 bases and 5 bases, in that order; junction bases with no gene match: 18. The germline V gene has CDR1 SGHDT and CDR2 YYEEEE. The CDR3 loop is CASSLPPAAGGGIYGYTF. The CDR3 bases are TGTGCCAGCAGCTTACCACCCGCCGCAGGGGGAGGAATTTATGGCTACACCTTC.

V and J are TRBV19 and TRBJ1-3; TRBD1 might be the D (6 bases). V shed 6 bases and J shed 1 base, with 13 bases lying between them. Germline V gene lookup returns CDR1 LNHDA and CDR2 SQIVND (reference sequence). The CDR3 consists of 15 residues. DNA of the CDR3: TGTGCCAGTAGCCAAAACAGGGATTCTGGAAACACCATATATTTT. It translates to CASSQNRDSGNTIYF.

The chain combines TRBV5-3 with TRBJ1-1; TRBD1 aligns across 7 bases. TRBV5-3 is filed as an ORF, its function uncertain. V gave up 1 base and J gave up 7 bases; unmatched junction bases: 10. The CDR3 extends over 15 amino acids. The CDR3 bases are TGTGCCAGAAGCTTGATTGAGGGGGCGCGGGGTGAAGCTTTCTTT. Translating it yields CARSLIEGARGEAFF.

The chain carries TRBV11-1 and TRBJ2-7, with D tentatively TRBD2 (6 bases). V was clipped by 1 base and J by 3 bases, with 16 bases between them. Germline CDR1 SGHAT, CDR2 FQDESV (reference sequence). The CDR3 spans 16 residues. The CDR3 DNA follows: TGTGCCAGCAGCTTAGGAGTAGAGCAGGGACTCTACGAGCAGTACTTC. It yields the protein CASSLGVEQGLYEQYF.

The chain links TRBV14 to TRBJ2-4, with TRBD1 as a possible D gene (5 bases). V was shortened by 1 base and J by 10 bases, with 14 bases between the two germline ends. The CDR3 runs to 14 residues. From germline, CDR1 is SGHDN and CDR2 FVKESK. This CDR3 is CASSQASRRQIQYF. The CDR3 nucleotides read TGTGCCAGCAGCCAAGCCAGCCGGCGACAGATTCAGTACTTC.

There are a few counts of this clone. CDR3 sequence (DNA): TGTGCCAGCGGGGGACGCAACACCGGGGAGCTGTTTTTT. Protein product: CASGGRNTGELFF. V gene TRBV6-1 combines with J gene TRBJ2-2; the D call may be TRBD1 or TRBD2 (5 bases each). The CDR3 extends over 13 amino acids. Germline CDR1 is MNHNS and CDR2 is SASEGT. Trimming took 8 bases from V and 2 from J, leaving 9 bases between them.

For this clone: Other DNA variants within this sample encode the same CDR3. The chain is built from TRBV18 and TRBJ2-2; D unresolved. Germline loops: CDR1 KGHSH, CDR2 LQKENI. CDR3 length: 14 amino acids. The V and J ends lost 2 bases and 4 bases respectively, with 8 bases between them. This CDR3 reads CASSPGLGTGELFF. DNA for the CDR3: TGTGCCAGCTCACCAGGGTTGGGCACCGGGGAGCTGTTTTTT.